The 13 T cell receptor beta chains below all came from one sample that was sequenced in a study of shared clonotypes between healthy human individuals. As defined, naive CD8 cells were CD45RO-negative and positively selected for CCR7, with terminally differentiated effector memory CD45RA+ cells excluded. TCRdb keeps only in-frame clones here, not all; method: immunoSEQ multiplex PCR. Of approximately 600,000 clones in the sample, roughly 96% were seen once. Sequenced sample: naive CD8+ T cells sorted from blood. These receptors originate from a woman aged 25 to 39 in good health.

The gene calls are TRBV14 and TRBJ2-5; 11 bases are shared with TRBD2. CDR3 length: 17 amino acids. Germline V CDR1 and CDR2: SGHDN, FVKESK. After removal of 0 bases from V and 0 bases from J, the junction contained 3 bases not matched to a gene. CDR3 region: CASSQDGTSGDQETQYF. The DNA for the CDR3 is TGTGCCAGCAGCCAAGACGGGACTAGCGGTGACCAAGAGACCCAGTACTTC.

This clone was seen a single time. The rearrangement joins TRBV5-1 to TRBJ2-2; D unresolved. Trimming pared 5 bases from V and 6 bases from J, leaving 8 bases between. The CDR3 is made up of 12 amino acids. Germline V gene data show CDR1 as SGHRS and CDR2 as YFSETQ. CDR3 in amino acids: CASSPFPGELFF. In DNA form, the CDR3 reads TGCGCCAGCAGTCCATTTCCCGGGGAGCTGTTTTTT.

This chain uses TRBV28 with TRBJ2-2, with a weak D call TRBD1 (5 bases). Germline CDR1 is MDHEN and CDR2 is SYDVKM. The V end lost 8 bases, the J end lost 8 bases, and 12 bases lay between the germline ends. This CDR3 region has 12 residues. Here the CDR3 reads CASGATPGELFF. The CDR3 DNA sequence: TGTGCCAGCGGGGCCACTCCAGGGGAGCTGTTTTTT.

The V and J genes are TRBV14 and TRBJ2-1; TRBD2 agrees at 9 bases. This CDR3 has 18 amino acids. CDR1 is SGHDN, CDR2 FVKESK, per germline. With V trimmed by 4 bases and J by 5 bases, 15 bases remained unmatched. CDR3 sequence: CASSLFWTSESPHNEQFF. CDR3 DNA sequence: TGTGCCAGCAGCCTATTTTGGACTAGCGAAAGCCCACACAATGAGCAGTTCTTC. The variable domain in full, with the rest retrieved from reference TRBV14 and TRBJ2-1, is EAGVTQFPSHSVIEKGQTVTLRCDPISGHDNLYWYRRVMGKEIKFLLHFVKESKQDESGMPNNRFLAERTGGTYSTLKVQPAELEDSGVYFCASSLFWTSESPHNEQFFGPGTRLTVL.

This chain links TRBV5-1 with TRBJ1-2; D possibly corresponds to TRBD1 (6 bases). There are 16 residues in the CDR3. The germline V gene encodes CDR1 SGHRS and CDR2 YFSETQ. V shed 0 bases and J shed 8 bases, with 20 bases lying between them. The DNA of the CDR3 is TGCGCCAGCAGCTTGGTCTCTTCTCCGGGGGCCGGCGGCTACACCTTC. It specifies CASSLVSSPGAGGYTF.

The rearrangement joins TRBV29-1 to TRBJ2-1, with D hard to call. The CDR3 is 14 residues long. Germline CDR1 reads SQVTM; CDR2 reads ANQGSEA. V lost 2 bases and J lost 8, with 16 bases in between. The CDR3 coding sequence is TGCAGCGTTGAAAGGCTCGTGCGACTCGATGAGCAGTTCTTC. Its translation is CSVERLVRLDEQFF.

The chain uses TRBV27 and TRBJ2-1; TRBD2 matches 13 bases. V trimming: 4 bases; J trimming: 9 bases; junction bases outside the gene matches: 9. The CDR3 contains 16 residues. CDR1 is MNHEY and CDR2 is SMNVEV in the germline V gene (reference sequence). The CDR3 is CASSSPGTSGKGEQFF. The CDR3 DNA is TGTGCCAGCAGTTCCCCGGGGACTAGCGGGAAAGGTGAGCAGTTCTTC.

The J gene is TRBJ2-5, the V gene TRBV27, with TRBD2 matching over 12 bases. TRBJ2-7 matches the DNA end more closely, so the J call is doubtful. The CDR3 has 15 residues. Germline-derived CDR1 and CDR2 are MNHEY and SMNVEV (reference sequence). The CDR3 reads CASRPGLAGNREQYF. The CDR3 DNA reads as TGTGCCAGCAGACCAGGACTAGCGGGAAATCGCGAGCAGTACTTC.

The chain uses TRBV27 and TRBJ2-7, with D possibly matching TRBD2 (6 bases). The CDR3 is 14 residues long. Trimming removed 8 bases at V and 2 bases at J, with 16 bases between. Germline assignment: CDR1 MNHEY and CDR2 SMNVEV (reference sequence). This chain's CDR3 is CASRGTPGAYEQYF. In nucleotides, the CDR3 is TGTGCCAGCCGGGGGACCCCTGGAGCCTACGAGCAGTACTTC.

V gene TRBV13 combines with J gene TRBJ2-7; 9 bases are a match to TRBD1. CDR1 is PRHDT and CDR2 is FYEKMQ in the germline V gene (reference sequence). Trimming took 6 bases from V and 7 from J; bases not matched to a gene: 7. The length of the CDR3 is 13 residues. The CDR3 is CASRSDRGREQYF. The CDR3 DNA follows: TGTGCCAGCAGATCGGACAGGGGTAGGGAGCAGTACTTC.

The J gene is TRBJ2-5, the V gene TRBV28; D is uncertain. The end of the DNA aligns better with TRBJ2-7, so the J call may be wrong. Looked up from germline, CDR1 is MDHEN and CDR2 is SYDVKM. There are 11 residues in the CDR3. CDR3 sequence (DNA): TGTGCCAGCAGTTTTTCATCCGAGCAGTACTTC. It yields the protein CASSFSSEQYF.

The V and J genes are TRBV11-2 and TRBJ2-7; 9 bases fit TRBD1. The germline V gene encodes CDR1 SGHAT and CDR2 FQNNGV. J lost 4 bases, V lost 6 bases, and 10 bases had no gene match. This CDR3 comprises 15 residues. The CDR3 is CASRKKWGQGYEQYF. CDR3 bases: TGTGCCAGCAGGAAAAAATGGGGACAGGGTTACGAGCAGTACTTC. The full variable domain, completed using reference TRBV11-2 and TRBJ2-7, is EAGVAQSPRYKIIEKRQSVAFWCNPISGHATLYWYQQILGQGPKLLIQFQNNGVVDDSQLPKDRFSAERLKGVDSTLKIQPAKLEDSAVYLCASRKKWGQGYEQYFGPGTRLTVT.

The V gene is TRBV13, the J gene TRBJ2-1; D is uncertain. V lost 5 bases and J 10 bases, leaving 18 bases between the germline ends. Germline assignment: CDR1 PRHDT and CDR2 FYEKMQ (reference sequence). The CDR3 is 14 residues long. In DNA form, the CDR3 reads TGTGCCAGCAGCCGTCTAGTAGAAGGTAGCGAGCAGTTCTTC. Translation gives CASSRLVEGSEQFF.